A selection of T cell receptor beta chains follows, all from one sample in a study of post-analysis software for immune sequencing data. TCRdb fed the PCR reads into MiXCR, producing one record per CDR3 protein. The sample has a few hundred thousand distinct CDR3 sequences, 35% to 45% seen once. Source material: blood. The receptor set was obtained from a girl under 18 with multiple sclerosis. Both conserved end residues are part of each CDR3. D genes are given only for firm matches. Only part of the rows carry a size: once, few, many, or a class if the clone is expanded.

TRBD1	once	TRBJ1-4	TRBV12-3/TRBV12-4	CAGSSGQGREKLFF	TGTGCCGGCAGTTCTGGACAGGGGAGGGAAAAACTGTTTTTT
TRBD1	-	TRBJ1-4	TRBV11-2	CASSPGNRGLNEKLFF	TGTGCCAGCTCGCCTGGAAACAGGGGGCTGAATGAAAAACTGTTTTTT
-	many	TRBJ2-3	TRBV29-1	CSAHDPHSTDTQYF	TGCAGCGCTCACGACCCCCATAGCACAGATACGCAGTATTTT
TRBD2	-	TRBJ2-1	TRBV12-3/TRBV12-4	CASSFETSARPSYNEQFF	TGTGCCAGCAGTTTTGAGACTAGCGCTCGGCCCTCCTACAATGAGCAGTTCTTC
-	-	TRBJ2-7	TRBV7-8	CASSLALSSAGSYEQYF	TGTGCCAGCAGCTTAGCCCTGTCGAGCGCGGGATCCTACGAGCAGTACTTC
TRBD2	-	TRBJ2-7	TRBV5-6	CASSPASGHYEQYF	TGTGCCAGCAGCCCCGCTAGCGGGCATTACGAGCAGTACTTC
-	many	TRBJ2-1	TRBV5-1	CASSFDNEQFF	TGCGCCAGCAGCTTTGACAATGAGCAGTTCTTC
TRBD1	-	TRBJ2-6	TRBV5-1	CASSFGQGRANVLTF	TGCGCCAGCAGCTTTGGACAGGGTAGGGCCAACGTCCTGACTTTC
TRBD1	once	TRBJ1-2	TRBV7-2	CASSSDRERHYGYTF	TGTGCCAGCAGCTCAGACAGGGAAAGGCACTATGGCTACACCTTC
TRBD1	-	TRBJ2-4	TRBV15	CATSRDGRGPLGYF	TGTGCCACCAGCAGAGATGGCAGGGGGCCTTTAGGGTACTTC
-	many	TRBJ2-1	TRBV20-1	CSARSGVAPLDEQFF	TGCAGTGCTAGATCCGGAGTGGCCCCCTTAGATGAGCAGTTCTTC
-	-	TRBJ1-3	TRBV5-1	CASSLSAGGDTIYF	TGCGCCAGCAGCTTGTCCGCAGGAGGAGACACCATATATTTT
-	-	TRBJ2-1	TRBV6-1	CASSVPPLSPEQFF	TGTGCCAGCAGTGTACCCCCGTTATCCCCTGAGCAGTTCTTC
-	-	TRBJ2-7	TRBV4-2	CASSQVAASNYEQYF	TGTGCCAGCAGCCAAGTCGCCGCGAGTAACTACGAGCAGTACTTC
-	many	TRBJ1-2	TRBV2	CATAAGTPNLGNYGYTF	TGTGCCACCGCTGCCGGGACACCAAACCTGGGGAACTATGGCTACACCTTC
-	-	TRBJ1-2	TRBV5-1	CASSLEGMEVGYGYTF	TGCGCCAGCAGCTTGGAGGGAATGGAGGTCGGCTATGGCTACACCTTC
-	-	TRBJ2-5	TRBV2	CASSEARGGVTQYF	TGTGCCAGCAGTGAGGCCAGGGGAGGCGTGACCCAGTACTTC
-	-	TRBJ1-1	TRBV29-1	CSVEGTTPEAFF	TGCAGCGTTGAAGGGACTACTCCTGAAGCTTTCTTT
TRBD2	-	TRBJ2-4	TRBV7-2	CANSPGGPSGNIQYF	TGTGCCAACAGCCCCGGCGGGCCTAGCGGAAACATTCAGTACTTT
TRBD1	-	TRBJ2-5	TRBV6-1	CASSAGDRGQETQYF	TGTGCCAGCAGTGCAGGGGACAGGGGACAAGAGACCCAGTACTTC
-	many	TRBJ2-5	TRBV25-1	CASSEWALGGIPEETQYF	TGTGCCAGCAGTGAATGGGCCCTTGGGGGGATCCCTGAAGAGACCCAGTACTTC
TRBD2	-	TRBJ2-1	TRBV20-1	CSATVGGSSYNEQVF	TGCAGTGCTACCGTGGGGGGGAGCTCCTACAATGAGCAGGTCTTC
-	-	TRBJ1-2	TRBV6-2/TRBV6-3	CASSFDGYGHTF	TGTGCCAGCAGTTTTGACGGCTATGGCCACACCTTC
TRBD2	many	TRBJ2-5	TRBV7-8	CASSREGLAGRETQYF	TGTGCCAGCAGTAGAGAGGGACTAGCGGGGCGAGAGACCCAGTACTTC
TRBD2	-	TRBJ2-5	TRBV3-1	CASSSVAGSQETQYF	TGTGCCAGCAGTTCCGTAGCGGGGTCACAAGAGACCCAGTACTTC
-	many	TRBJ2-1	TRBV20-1	CSARPGNGEYNEQFF	TGCAGTGCTAGACCTGGTAATGGCGAGTACAATGAGCAGTTCTTC
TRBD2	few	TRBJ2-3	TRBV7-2	CARSPQRGEGDTQYF	TGTGCCAGGTCCCCGCAGCGGGGGGAAGGGGATACGCAGTATTTT
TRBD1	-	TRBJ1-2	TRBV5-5	CAGSSDRAYGYTF	TGTGCCGGCAGCTCGGACAGGGCGTATGGCTACACCTTC
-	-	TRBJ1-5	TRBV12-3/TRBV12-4	CASSPQDQPQHF	TGTGCCAGCAGCCCCCAGGATCAGCCCCAGCATTTT
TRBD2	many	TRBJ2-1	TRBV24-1	CATSDITGGVNEQFF	TGTGCCACCAGTGATATAACGGGAGGGGTCAATGAGCAGTTCTTC
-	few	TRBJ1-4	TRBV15	CATSRVSVGFEKLFF	TGTGCCACCAGCAGAGTTTCCGTGGGATTTGAAAAACTGTTTTTT
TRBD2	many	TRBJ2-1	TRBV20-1	CSARVASGSSYNEQFF	TGCAGTGCTAGAGTGGCTAGCGGGAGCTCCTACAATGAGCAGTTCTTC
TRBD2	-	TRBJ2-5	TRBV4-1	CASSKDQRGKETQYF	TGCGCCAGCAGCAAAGATCAGCGGGGGAAAGAGACCCAGTACTTC
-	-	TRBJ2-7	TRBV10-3	CAISGEASEQYF	TGTGCCATCAGTGGGGAGGCTAGCGAGCAGTACTTC
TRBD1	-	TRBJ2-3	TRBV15	CATSQGQGTDTQYF	TGTGCCACCAGCCAGGGACAGGGGACGGATACGCAGTATTTT
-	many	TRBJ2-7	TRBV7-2	CASSYTPNYEQYF	TGTGCCAGCAGCTACACCCCCAACTACGAGCAGTACTTC
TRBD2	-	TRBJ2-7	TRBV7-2	CASSLSGLAGKIYEQYF	TGTGCCAGCAGCTTATCGGGACTAGCGGGAAAGATCTACGAGCAGTACTTC
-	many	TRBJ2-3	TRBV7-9	CASSLRAVTTDTQYF	TGTGCCAGCAGCTTACGGGCGGTAACGACAGATACGCAGTATTTT
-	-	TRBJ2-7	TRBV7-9	CASSPGQNEQYF	TGTGCCAGCAGCCCCGGACAGAACGAGCAGTACTTC
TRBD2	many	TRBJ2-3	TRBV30	CAWSKQRGATDTQYF	TGTGCCTGGAGTAAACAGCGGGGAGCCACAGATACGCAGTATTTT
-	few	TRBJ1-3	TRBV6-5	CASSYSPSGNTIYF	TGTGCCAGCAGTTACTCGCCCTCTGGAAACACCATATATTTT
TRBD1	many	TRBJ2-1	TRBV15	CATSRQGTDYNEQFF	TGTGCCACCAGCAGGCAAGGGACAGACTACAATGAGCAGTTCTTC
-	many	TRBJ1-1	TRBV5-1	CASSSTTLNTEAFF	TGCGCCAGCAGCTCGACGACACTGAACACTGAAGCTTTCTTT
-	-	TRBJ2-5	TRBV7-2	CASSSQTGNQETQYF	TGTGCCAGCAGCTCTCAGACAGGCAACCAAGAGACCCAGTACTTC
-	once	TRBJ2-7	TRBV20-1	CSARDPQTRPYEQYF	TGCAGTGCTAGAGATCCCCAGACAAGACCCTACGAGCAGTACTTC
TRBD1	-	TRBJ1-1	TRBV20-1	CSGGQGYGTEAFF	TGCAGTGGGGGACAGGGATATGGCACTGAAGCTTTCTTT
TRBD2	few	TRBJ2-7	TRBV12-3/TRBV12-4	CASSPSGVSSYNEQYF	TGTGCCAGCAGCCCTAGCGGGGTGAGCTCCTACAATGAGCAGTACTTC
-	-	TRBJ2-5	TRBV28	CASSGDRKSQESQYF	TGTGCCAGCAGTGGAGACCGCAAGTCCCAAGAGTCCCAGTACTTC
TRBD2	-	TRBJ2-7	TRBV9	CASSVEEGGPYEQYF	TGTGCCAGCAGCGTAGAGGAGGGAGGGCCCTACGAGCAGTACTTC
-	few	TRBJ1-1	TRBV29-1	CSVEELGGTEAFF	TGCAGCGTTGAAGAGCTGGGAGGGACTGAAGCTTTCTTT
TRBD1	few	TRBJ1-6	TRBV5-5	CASGGQGDSYNSPLHF	TGTGCCAGCGGCGGACAGGGCGACTCCTATAATTCACCCCTCCACTTT